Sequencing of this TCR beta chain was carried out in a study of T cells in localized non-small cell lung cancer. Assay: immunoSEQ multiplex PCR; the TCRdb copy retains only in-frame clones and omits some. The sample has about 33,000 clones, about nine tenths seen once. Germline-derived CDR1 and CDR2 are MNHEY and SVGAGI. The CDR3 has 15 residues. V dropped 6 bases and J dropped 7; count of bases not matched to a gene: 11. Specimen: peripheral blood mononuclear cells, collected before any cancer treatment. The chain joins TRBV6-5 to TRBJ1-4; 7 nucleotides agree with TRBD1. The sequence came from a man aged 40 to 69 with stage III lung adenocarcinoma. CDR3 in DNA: TGTGCCAGCAGCTATACAGGGGAGCTGGGTGAAAAACTGTTTTTT. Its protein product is CASSYTGELGEKLFF.